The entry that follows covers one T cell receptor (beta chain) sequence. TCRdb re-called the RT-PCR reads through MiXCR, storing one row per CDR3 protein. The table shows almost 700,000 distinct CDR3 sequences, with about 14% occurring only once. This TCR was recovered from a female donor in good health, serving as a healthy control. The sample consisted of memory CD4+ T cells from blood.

Here the CDR3 DNA reads TGTGCCAGCAGCCCCAGCGTGGACGGAAACACCATATATTTT. This sequence encodes CASSPSVDGNTIYF. V usage is TRBV7-9 and J usage is TRBJ1-3; D uncertain. This CDR3 comprises 14 residues. Between the trimmed V and J ends, which lost 5 bases and 4 bases, there was a span of 12 bases. CDR1 SEHNR and CDR2 FQNEAQ come from the germline V gene (reference sequence). Full variable domain (remainder filled in from reference TRBV7-9 and TRBJ1-3): DTGVSQNPRHKITKRGQNVTFRCDPISEHNRLYWYRQTLGQGPEFLTYFQNEAQLEKSRLLSDRFSAERPKGSFSTLEIQRTEQGDSAMYLCASSPSVDGNTIYFGEGSWLTVV.